This is a list of T cell receptor beta chains from one sample in a study of shared clonotypes between healthy human individuals. Profiling relied on immunoSEQ multiplex PCR, and the TCRdb table lists in-frame clones only, not all of them. Here the sample spans some 2,100,000 clones, about 93% being singletons. The specimen was naive CD8+ T cells from PBMCs. The source of these receptors is a man aged 18 to 30 in good health. Some clones in this sample may be carry-over from other donors' samples. Both conserved end residues are part of each CDR3. Each record gives: D gene, J gene, clone size, V gene, CDR3 DNA, CDR3 protein. D genes are given only for firm matches. Expanded clones are given a class, and other clones once, few, many or no size at all.

. TRBJ2-7 . TRBV11-2 TGTGCCAGCAGCTTATGGGCAGGGGAACGCGAGCAGTACTTC CASSLWAGEREQYF
. TRBJ2-7 . TRBV5-5 TGTGCCAGCAGCTTGGGATCGGGGGAGCAGTACTTC CASSLGSGEQYF
TRBD1 TRBJ2-5 . TRBV6-1 TGTGCCAGCAGACCCCGGACAGGACTTATAGAGACCCAGTACTTC CASRPRTGLIETQYF
TRBD1 TRBJ1-2 . TRBV9 TGTGCCAGCAGCGTAGGGGTGGGACAGCGATTCACGTCTGGCTACACCTTC CASSVGVGQRFTSGYTF
. TRBJ1-4 once TRBV11-2 TGTGCCAGCAGCTCCCGACATTCGACTAATGAAAAACTGTTTTTT CASSSRHSTNEKLFF
. TRBJ2-1 . TRBV9 TGTGCCAGCAGCGTAGAACCTGCAAGCTCCTACAATGAGCAGTTCTTC CASSVEPASSYNEQFF
TRBD2 TRBJ2-7 . TRBV7-8 TGTGCCAGCAGCTCCACTTCGGGGGGAGTACTACGCGAGCAGTACTTC CASSSTSGGVLREQYF
TRBD1 TRBJ1-1 . TRBV27 TGTGCCAGCAGTTTACTTCCGGGACAGGGTTGGAGCACTGAAGCTTTCTTT CASSLLPGQGWSTEAFF
. TRBJ2-2 . TRBV5-4 TGTGCCAGCAGCCTGACCATCCCCGGGGAGCTGTTTTTT CASSLTIPGELFF
. TRBJ1-2 . TRBV16 TGTGCCAGCAGCGGGACTGTTAACTATGGCTACACCTTC CASSGTVNYGYTF
. TRBJ2-1 . TRBV27 TGTGCCAGCAGTCCGATAACAACTAGCTCCGGCGAAGTGGATGAGCAGTTCTTC CASSPITTSSGEVDEQFF
TRBD1 TRBJ2-2 . TRBV11-2 TGTGCCAGCACCGCCCGGGACAGGGTCTTCACCGGGGAGCTGTTTTTT CASTARDRVFTGELFF
. TRBJ2-1 . TRBV13 TGTGCCAGCAGCCCCCCCCCGTGGTCTGAGCGCAATGAGCAGTTCTTC CASSPPPWSERNEQFF
. TRBJ2-5 . TRBV4-2 TGTGCCAGCAGCCAAGAATGGGGCAGGGGAAGGGTGGAGACCCAGTACTTC CASSQEWGRGRVETQYF
. TRBJ1-2 . TRBV10-2 TGCGCCAGTAGTGCGAGCAGGATAAACTATGGCTACACCTTC CASSASRINYGYTF
. TRBJ2-3 . TRBV27 TGTGCCAGCAGTCCGACACCTAAGGATACGCAGTATTTT CASSPTPKDTQYF
TRBD2 TRBJ2-1 . TRBV19 TGTGCCAGTAGTGACAGCGGGAGGGTTAATGAGCAGTTCTTC CASSDSGRVNEQFF
TRBD1 TRBJ2-7 . TRBV28 TGTGCCAGCAGTTTTCCGCGGGACAGGGGATACGAGCAGTACTTC CASSFPRDRGYEQYF
TRBD1 TRBJ1-5 . TRBV4-1 TGCGCCAGCAGCCAAGTACAGGGGAGTAAGGGCAATCAGCCCCAGCATTTT CASSQVQGSKGNQPQHF
. TRBJ2-6 . TRBV21-1 TGTGCCAGCAGCAAATATCAGTCCCGCGAGGGGGGCTCTGGGGCCAACGTCCTGACTTTC CASSKYQSREGGSGANVLTF
TRBD2 TRBJ2-1 . TRBV28 TGTGCCAGCAGCCCCGGGGGGTCTGGTGAGCAGTTCTTC CASSPGGSGEQFF
. TRBJ2-7 . TRBV11-2 TGTGCCAGCAGCTTCTCAGGTCGGGAGCAGTACTTC CASSFSGREQYF
. TRBJ1-1 few TRBV19 TGTGCCAGTAGTATAGTCTCTCTGAACACTGAAGCTTTCTTT CASSIVSLNTEAFF
. TRBJ2-7 . TRBV27 TGTGCCAGCAGTTTAATTGGGGGCGGGGGCTACGAGCAGTACTTC CASSLIGGGGYEQYF
TRBD2 TRBJ2-2 . TRBV28 TGTGCCAGCACCTTCTTGGCGGGAGGGCCTCGGGGCACCGGGGAGCTGTTTTTT CASTFLAGGPRGTGELFF
. TRBJ1-4 . TRBV4-1 TGCGCCAGCAGCCAAGGGTTTGGGGGAAATGAAAAACTGTTTTTT CASSQGFGGNEKLFF
. TRBJ1-1 . TRBV7-9 TGTGCCAGCAGCTTTTTGGTCCACACTGAAGCTTTCTTT CASSFLVHTEAFF
. TRBJ1-1 . TRBV28 TGTGCCAGCAGTTTATTTAGTGGGATGAACACTGAAGCTTTCTTT CASSLFSGMNTEAFF
. TRBJ2-4 . TRBV27 TGTGCCAGCAGTCCCCTTTTCTCGGACGGTCGTGGCGGCATTCAGTACTTC CASSPLFSDGRGGIQYF
TRBD1 TRBJ2-1 . TRBV9 TGTGCCAGCAAGGCAGGGGGTTCCAATGAGCAGTTCTTC CASKAGGSNEQFF
TRBD2 TRBJ2-7 . TRBV11-2 TGTGCCAGCAGCTTACTTGCGGGAGGGCCTTACGAGCAGTACTTC CASSLLAGGPYEQYF
. TRBJ1-4 . TRBV7-9 TGTGCCAGCAGCTTCCCTCGTTCTGGGGGCGTCGAAGAAAAACTGTTTTTT CASSFPRSGGVEEKLFF
. TRBJ2-7 . TRBV28 TGTGCCAGCAACCCACAGGATCCCTACGAGCAGTACTTC CASNPQDPYEQYF
. TRBJ2-3 once TRBV20-1 TGCAGTGCACTTAGCGAAGATACGCAGTATTTT CSALSEDTQYF
. TRBJ2-1 once TRBV10-3 TGTGCCATCAGTGAGGTCCCTCGGGACAAGTCTACCAATGAGCAGTTCTTC CAISEVPRDKSTNEQFF
. TRBJ2-7 . TRBV2 TGTGCCAGCAGTCTAGCAGGTGGGAACTACGAGCAGTACTTC CASSLAGGNYEQYF
TRBD1 TRBJ2-7 . TRBV15 TGTGCCACCAGCGGAGACAGGGTGGAGCAGTACTTC CATSGDRVEQYF
TRBD2 TRBJ2-2 . TRBV7-3 TGTGCCAGCAGCTTATTAGCGGGAGTGGCCGGGGAGCTGTTTTTT CASSLLAGVAGELFF
. TRBJ2-7 . TRBV27 TGTGCCAGCAGAAATAGGCATGAGCAGTACTTC CASRNRHEQYF
TRBD2 TRBJ2-4 . TRBV6-4 TGTGCCAGCACAGCGGGGGTAATAGCCAAAAACATTCAGTACTTC CASTAGVIAKNIQYF